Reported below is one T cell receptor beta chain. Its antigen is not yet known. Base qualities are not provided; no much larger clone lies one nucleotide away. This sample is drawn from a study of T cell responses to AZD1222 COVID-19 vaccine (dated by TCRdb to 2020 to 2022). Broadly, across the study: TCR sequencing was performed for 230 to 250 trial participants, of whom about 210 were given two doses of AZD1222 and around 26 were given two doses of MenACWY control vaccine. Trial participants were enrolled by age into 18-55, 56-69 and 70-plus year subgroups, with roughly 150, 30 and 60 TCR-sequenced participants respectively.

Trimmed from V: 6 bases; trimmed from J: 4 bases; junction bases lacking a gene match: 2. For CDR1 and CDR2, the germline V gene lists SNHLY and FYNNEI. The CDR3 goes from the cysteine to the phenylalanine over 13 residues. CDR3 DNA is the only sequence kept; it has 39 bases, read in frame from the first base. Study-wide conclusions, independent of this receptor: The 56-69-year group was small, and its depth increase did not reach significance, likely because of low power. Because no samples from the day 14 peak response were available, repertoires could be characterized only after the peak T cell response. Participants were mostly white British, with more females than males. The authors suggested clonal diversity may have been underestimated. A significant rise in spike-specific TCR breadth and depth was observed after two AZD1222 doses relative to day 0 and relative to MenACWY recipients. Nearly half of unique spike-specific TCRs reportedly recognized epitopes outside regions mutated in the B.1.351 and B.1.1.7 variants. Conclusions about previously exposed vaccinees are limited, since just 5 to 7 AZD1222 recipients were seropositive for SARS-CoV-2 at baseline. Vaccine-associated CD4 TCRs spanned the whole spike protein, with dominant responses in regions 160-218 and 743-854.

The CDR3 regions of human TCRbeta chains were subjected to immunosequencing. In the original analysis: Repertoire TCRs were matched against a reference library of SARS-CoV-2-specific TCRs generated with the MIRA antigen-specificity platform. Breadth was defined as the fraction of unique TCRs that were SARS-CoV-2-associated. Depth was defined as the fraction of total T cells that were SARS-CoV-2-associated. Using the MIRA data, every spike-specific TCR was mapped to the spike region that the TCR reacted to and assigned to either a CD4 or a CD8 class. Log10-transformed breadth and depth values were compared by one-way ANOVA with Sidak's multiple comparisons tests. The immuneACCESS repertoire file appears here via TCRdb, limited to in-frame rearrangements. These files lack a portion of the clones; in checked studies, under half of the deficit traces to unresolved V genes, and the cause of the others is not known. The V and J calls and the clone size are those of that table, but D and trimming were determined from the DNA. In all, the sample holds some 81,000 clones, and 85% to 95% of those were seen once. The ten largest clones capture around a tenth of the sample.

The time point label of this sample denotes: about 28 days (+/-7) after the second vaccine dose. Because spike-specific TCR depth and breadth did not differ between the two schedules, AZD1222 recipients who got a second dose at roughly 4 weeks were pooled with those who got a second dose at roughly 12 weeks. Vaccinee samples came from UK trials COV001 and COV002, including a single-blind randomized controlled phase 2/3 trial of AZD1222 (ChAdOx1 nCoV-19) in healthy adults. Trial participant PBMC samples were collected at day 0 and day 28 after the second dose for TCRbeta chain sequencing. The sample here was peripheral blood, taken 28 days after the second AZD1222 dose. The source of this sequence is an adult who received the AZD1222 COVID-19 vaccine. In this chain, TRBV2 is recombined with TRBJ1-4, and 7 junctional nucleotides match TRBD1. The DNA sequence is TGTGCCAGCAGACGACAGGGTAATGAAAAACTGTTTTTT. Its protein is CASRRQGNEKLFF.